The 9 T cell receptor beta chains presented below share a single source sample, sequenced in a study of beta chain features in type 1 diabetes. Sequencing targeted expressed TCRB transcripts, as all isolated RNA had been reverse transcribed. Sequencing used immunoSEQ multiplex PCR; TCRdb keeps in-frame clones, though not all of them. The data contain about 230,000 clones, over 7.5% of them singletons. The specimen was naive CD4+ T cells from blood. These receptors were collected from a woman aged 18-29 years in good health.

The rearrangement joins TRBV10-2 to TRBJ2-3; 11 bases agree with TRBD1. J lost 2 bases, V lost 4 bases, and 11 bases had no gene match. Germline assignment: CDR1 WSHSY and CDR2 SAAADI. CDR3 length: 18 amino acids. CDR3 coding DNA: TGCGCCAGCAGTGGGCCCAACCGGGACAGGGGGATCACAGATACGCAGTATTTT. Translated: CASSGPNRDRGITDTQYF.

The table lists this clone with a few counts. The chain joins TRBV18 to TRBJ1-1; no clear D. CDR1 is KGHSH and CDR2 is LQKENI in the germline V gene. Trimming cost V 2 bases and J 6 bases, with 13 bases left between them. The CDR3 spans 14 residues. The CDR3 DNA reads TGTGCCAGCTCACCAAAATCTGACAAATCTGAAGCTTTCTTT. This encodes CASSPKSDKSEAFF.

This chain links TRBV27 with TRBJ2-1; 7 bases are shared with TRBD2. The CDR3 spans 17 residues. Germline V gene data show CDR1 as MNHEY and CDR2 as SMNVEV (reference sequence). J lost 5 bases, V lost 6 bases, and 16 bases had no gene match. Written as DNA, the CDR3 is TGTGCCAGCAGCCCCTTCCTTTTTACGGGAGGTGACAATGAGCAGTTCTTC. It yields the protein CASSPFLFTGGDNEQFF.

This clone was found a few times. The genes are TRBV2 and TRBJ1-2; 7 nucleotides agree with TRBD1. The CDR3 is made up of 14 amino acids. Unmatched junction bases numbered 7, after V lost 2 bases and J lost 7 bases. In germline, CDR1 is SNHLY, CDR2 FYNNEI. This chain's CDR3 is CASSEYRGVGGYTF. For the CDR3, the DNA is TGTGCCAGCAGTGAATACAGGGGCGTAGGTGGCTACACCTTC.

The chain is built from TRBV18 and TRBJ1-2, with a possible D match to TRBD1 (6 bases). From germline, CDR1 is KGHSH and CDR2 LQKENI. The CDR3 is made up of 15 amino acids. The V gene lost 0 bases and the J gene lost 2 bases, with 10 bases spanning the gap. The CDR3 nucleotides read TGTGCCAGCTCACCACCAAGACAGGCCAACTATGGCTACACCTTC. This codes for CASSPPRQANYGYTF.

The rearrangement links TRBV12-5 to TRBJ2-2; 7 nucleotides align to TRBD1. CDR1 is LGHNT, CDR2 FRNRAP, per germline. The ends lost 2 bases at V and 0 bases at J; junction bases unmatched: 6. The CDR3 runs to 17 residues. Written as DNA, the CDR3 is TGTGCTAGTGGTTTGTCGAAGACAGGGACGAACACCGGGGAGCTGTTTTTT. This translates into CASGLSKTGTNTGELFF.

The rearrangement joins TRBV5-1 to TRBJ1-2; D perhaps matches TRBD1 (5 bases). CDR3 length: 15 amino acids. Trimming took 1 base from V and 4 from J, leaving 14 bases between them. Germline-derived CDR1 and CDR2 are SGHRS and YFSETQ. The CDR3 DNA follows: TGCGCCAGCAGCTTGTTAGCAGGGCCAGCCTATGGCTACACCTTC. Its translation: CASSLLAGPAYGYTF.

This clone was observed a few times. This chain links TRBV4-2 with TRBJ1-2; 7 nucleotides agree with TRBD1. The CDR3 is made up of 15 amino acids. CDR1 is LGHNA, CDR2 YNFKEQ, per germline. V trimming: 1 base; J trimming: 4 bases; junction bases outside the gene matches: 6. CDR3 in amino acids: CASSQAPTGSYGYTF. Written as DNA, the CDR3 is TGTGCCAGCAGCCAAGCCCCGACAGGGAGCTATGGCTACACCTTC.

V gene TRBV10-1 combines with J gene TRBJ2-7; 12 nucleotides match TRBD2. Germline CDR1 is WNHNN and CDR2 is SYGVQD (reference sequence). V shed 4 bases, J shed 6 bases, and the junction held 4 bases outside the gene matches. CDR3 length equals 14 residues. Here the CDR3 reads CASSAWTSGAEQYF. CDR3 nucleotide sequence: TGCGCCAGCAGTGCTTGGACTAGCGGGGCCGAGCAGTACTTC.